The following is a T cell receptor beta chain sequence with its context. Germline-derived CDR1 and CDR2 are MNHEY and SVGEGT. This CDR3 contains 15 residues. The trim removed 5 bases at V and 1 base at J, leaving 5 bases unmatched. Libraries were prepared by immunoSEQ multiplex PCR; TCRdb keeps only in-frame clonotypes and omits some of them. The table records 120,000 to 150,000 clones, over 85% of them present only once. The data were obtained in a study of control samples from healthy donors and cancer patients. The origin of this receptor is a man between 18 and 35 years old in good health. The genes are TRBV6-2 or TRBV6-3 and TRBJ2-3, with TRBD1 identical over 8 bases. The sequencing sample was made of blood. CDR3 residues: CASSHPQGGTDTQYF. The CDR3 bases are TGTGCCAGCAGTCACCCACAGGGGGGCACAGATACGCAGTATTTT.